The clone carrying this TCR beta chain came up a few times. Its antigen is currently unknown. This specimen belongs to a study of response to subunit inactivated influenza vaccine. The CDR3 runs to 14 residues. Germline lookup yields CDR1 MNHEY and CDR2 SVGEGT. The V gene end was trimmed by 6 bases and the J gene end by 7 bases; junction bases not matched to a gene: 6. The study, taken as a whole, reports: That few new T cells are recruited by each seasonal influenza vaccination was the authors' suggestion.

Via MiXCR, TCRdb re-called the RT-PCR reads, giving one row per CDR3 protein. The profile covers a few hundred thousand distinct CDR3 sequences, with under 8.5% appearing a single time and approximately 14% taken by the ten largest. This TCR came from a man aged 50-75 years who received an inactivated influenza vaccine. The chain has TRBV6-2 or TRBV6-3 and TRBJ2-2; 9 bases match TRBD2. Sequences were derived from PBMCs from blood, sampled less than 25 months after vaccination. CDR3 residues: CASSWTSASGELFF. The CDR3 DNA reads TGTGCCAGCAGCTGGACTAGCGCCAGCGGGGAGCTGTTTTTT.